What follows describes a single T cell receptor (beta chain). Per the study methods: Counts of nucleated cells, estimated from reference gene primer amplification, were obtained. Measured with immunoSEQ multiplex PCR; TCRdb has only the in-frame clones, and not every one. The V and J calls and clone size come from that table; D and trimming were worked out from the DNA. The sample contains 300,000 to 450,000 clones, roughly nine tenths of which appear only once. The data were obtained in a study of blood T cell repertoires in COVID-19. Across the study: Whether acute or convalescent, the COVID-19 samples came from the United States, Italy and Spain. Sources were T cells, B-cell-depleted T cells, or PBMCs; the material itself was cDNA or gDNA.

From germline, CDR1 is MNHEY and CDR2 SMNVEV (reference sequence). The CDR3 spans 13 residues. The V gene lost 5 bases and the J gene lost 2 bases, with 7 bases spanning the gap. This sequence joins TRBV27 and TRBJ1-5; possible D gene TRBD1, 6 bases. The source of this sequence is a woman aged 25 to 39 with COVID-19, enrolled during active disease. Sequencing was performed on peripheral blood. The CDR3 region is CASSRQGNQPQHF. CDR3 DNA: TGTGCCAGCAGTCGACAGGGCAATCAGCCCCAGCATTTT.